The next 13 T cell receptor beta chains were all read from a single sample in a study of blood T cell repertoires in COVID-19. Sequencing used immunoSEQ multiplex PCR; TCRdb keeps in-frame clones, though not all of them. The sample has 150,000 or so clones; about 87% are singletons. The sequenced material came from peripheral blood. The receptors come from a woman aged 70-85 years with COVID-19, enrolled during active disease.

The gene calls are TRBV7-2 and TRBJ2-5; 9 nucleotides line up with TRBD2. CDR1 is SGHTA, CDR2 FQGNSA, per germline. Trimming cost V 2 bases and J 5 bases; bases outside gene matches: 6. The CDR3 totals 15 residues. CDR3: CASSLSAGGEETQYF. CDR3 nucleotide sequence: TGTGCCAGCAGCTTATCCGCGGGGGGGGAGGAGACCCAGTACTTC. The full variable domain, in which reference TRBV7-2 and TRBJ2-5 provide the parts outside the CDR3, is GAGVSQSPSNKVTEKGKDVELRCDPISGHTALYWYRQSLGQGLEFLIYFQGNSAPDKSGLPSDRFSAERTGGSVSTLTIQRTQQEDSAVYLCASSLSAGGEETQYFGPGTRLLVL.

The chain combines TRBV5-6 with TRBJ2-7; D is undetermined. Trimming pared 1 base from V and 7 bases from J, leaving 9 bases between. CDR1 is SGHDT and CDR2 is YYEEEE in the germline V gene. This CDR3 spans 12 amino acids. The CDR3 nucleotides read TGTGCCAGCAGCTTGCCTGCCCGGGAGCAGTACTTC. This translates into CASSLPAREQYF.

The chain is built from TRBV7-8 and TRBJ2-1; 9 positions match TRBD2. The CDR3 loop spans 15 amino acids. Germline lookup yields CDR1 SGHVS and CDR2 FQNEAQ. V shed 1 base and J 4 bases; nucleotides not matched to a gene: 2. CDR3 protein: CASSLGAGGYNEQFF. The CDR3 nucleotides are TGTGCCAGCAGCTTAGGAGCGGGGGGTTACAATGAGCAGTTCTTC. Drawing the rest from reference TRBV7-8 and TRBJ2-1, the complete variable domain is GAGVSQSPRYKVAKRGQDVALRCDPISGHVSLFWYQQALGQGPEFLTYFQNEAQLDKSGLPSDRFFAERPEGSVSTLKIQRTQQEDSAVYLCASSLGAGGYNEQFFGPGTRLTVL.

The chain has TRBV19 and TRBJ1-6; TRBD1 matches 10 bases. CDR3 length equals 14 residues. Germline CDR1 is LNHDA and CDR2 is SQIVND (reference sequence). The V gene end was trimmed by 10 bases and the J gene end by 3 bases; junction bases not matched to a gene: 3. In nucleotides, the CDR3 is TGTGCCATCCGGGACAGGGGCTATAATTCACCCCTCCACTTT. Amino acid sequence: CAIRDRGYNSPLHF.

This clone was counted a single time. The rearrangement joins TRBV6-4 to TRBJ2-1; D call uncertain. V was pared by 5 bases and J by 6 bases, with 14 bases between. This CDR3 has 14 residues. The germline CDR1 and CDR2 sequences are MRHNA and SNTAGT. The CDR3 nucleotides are TGTGCCAGCAGTAGTTTACCCCTGAGCAATGAGCAGTTCTTC. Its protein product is CASSSLPLSNEQFF.

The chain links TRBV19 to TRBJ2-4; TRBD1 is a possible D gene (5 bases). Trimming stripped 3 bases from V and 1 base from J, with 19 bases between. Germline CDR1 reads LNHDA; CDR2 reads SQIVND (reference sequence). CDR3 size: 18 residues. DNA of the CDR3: TGTGCCAGTAGTATCGGGCCCGCGACAGCCTGGGCCAAAAACATTCAGTACTTC. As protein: CASSIGPATAWAKNIQYF.

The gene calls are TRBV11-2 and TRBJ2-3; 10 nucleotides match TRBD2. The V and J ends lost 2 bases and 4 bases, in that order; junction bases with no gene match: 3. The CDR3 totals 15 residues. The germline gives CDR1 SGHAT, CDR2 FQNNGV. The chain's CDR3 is CASSLSLAGSDTQYF. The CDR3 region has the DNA TGTGCCAGCAGCTTATCACTAGCGGGGTCAGATACGCAGTATTTT. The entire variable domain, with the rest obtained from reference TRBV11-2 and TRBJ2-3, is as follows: EAGVAQSPRYKIIEKRQSVAFWCNPISGHATLYWYQQILGQGPKLLIQFQNNGVVDDSQLPKDRFSAERLKGVDSTLKIQPAKLEDSAVYLCASSLSLAGSDTQYFGPGTRLTVL.

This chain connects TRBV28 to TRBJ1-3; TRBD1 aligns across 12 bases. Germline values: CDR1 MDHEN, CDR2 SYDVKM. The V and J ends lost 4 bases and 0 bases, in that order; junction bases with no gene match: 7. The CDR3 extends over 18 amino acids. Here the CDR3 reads CASSSPGTGGFSGNTIYF. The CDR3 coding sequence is TGTGCCAGCAGTTCTCCCGGGACAGGGGGCTTCTCTGGAAACACCATATATTTT.

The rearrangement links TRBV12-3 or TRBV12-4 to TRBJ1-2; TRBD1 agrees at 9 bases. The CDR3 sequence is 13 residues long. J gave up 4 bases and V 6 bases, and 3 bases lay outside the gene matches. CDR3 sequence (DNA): TGTGCCAGCAGCCTGGACAGGGGCTATGGCTACACCTTC. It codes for CASSLDRGYGYTF.

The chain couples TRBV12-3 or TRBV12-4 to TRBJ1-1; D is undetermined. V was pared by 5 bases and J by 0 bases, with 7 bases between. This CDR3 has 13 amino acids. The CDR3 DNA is TGTGCCAGCAGTGTTCAGATGAACACTGAAGCTTTCTTT. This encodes CASSVQMNTEAFF.

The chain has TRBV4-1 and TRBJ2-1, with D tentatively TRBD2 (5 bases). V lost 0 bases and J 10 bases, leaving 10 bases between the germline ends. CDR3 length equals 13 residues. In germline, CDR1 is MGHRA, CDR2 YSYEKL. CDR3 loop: CASSQESGVEQFF. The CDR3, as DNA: TGCGCCAGCAGCCAAGAGTCCGGGGTGGAGCAGTTCTTC.

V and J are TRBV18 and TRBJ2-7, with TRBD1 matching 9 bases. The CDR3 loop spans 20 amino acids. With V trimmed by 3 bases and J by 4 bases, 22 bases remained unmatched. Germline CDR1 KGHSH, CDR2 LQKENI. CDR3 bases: TGTGCCAGCTCACCGGCTGTTAGGGACAGGGCGAATGAGGGACTTTACGAGCAGTACTTC. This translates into CASSPAVRDRANEGLYEQYF.

This chain's CDR3 is CASSLAGNTIYF. CDR3 coding DNA: TGTGCCAGCAGCTTGGCAGGAAACACCATATATTTT. The chain uses TRBV5-4 and TRBJ1-3, with unresolved D. Germline V gives CDR1 SGHNT, CDR2 YYREEE (reference sequence). The CDR3 sequence is 12 residues long. V was pared by 0 bases and J by 4 bases, with 2 bases between.